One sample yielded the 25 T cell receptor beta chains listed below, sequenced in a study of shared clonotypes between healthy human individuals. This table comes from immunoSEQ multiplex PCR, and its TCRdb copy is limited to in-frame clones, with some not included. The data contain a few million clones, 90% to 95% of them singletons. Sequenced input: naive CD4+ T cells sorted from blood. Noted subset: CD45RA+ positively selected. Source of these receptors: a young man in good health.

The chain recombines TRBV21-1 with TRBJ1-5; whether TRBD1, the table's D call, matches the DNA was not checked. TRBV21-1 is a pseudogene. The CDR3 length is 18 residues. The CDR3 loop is CASSKALCGRDSNQPQHF. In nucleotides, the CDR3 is TGTGCCAGCAGCAAAGCGCTTTGTGGCAGGGATAGCAATCAGCCCCAGCATTTT.

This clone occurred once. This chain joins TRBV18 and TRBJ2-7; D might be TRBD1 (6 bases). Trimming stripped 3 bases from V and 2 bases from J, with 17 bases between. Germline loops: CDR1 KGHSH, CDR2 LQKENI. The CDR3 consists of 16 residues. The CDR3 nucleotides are TGTGCCAGCTCACCGCAGGTCGGGACACAAGCCTACGAGCAGTACTTC. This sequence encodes CASSPQVGTQAYEQYF. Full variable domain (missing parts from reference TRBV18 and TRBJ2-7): NAGVMQNPRHLVRRRGQEARLRCSPMKGHSHVYWYRQLPEEGLKFMVYLQKENIIDESGMPKERFSAEFPKEGPSILRIQQVVRGDSAAYFCASSPQVGTQAYEQYFGPGTRLTVT.

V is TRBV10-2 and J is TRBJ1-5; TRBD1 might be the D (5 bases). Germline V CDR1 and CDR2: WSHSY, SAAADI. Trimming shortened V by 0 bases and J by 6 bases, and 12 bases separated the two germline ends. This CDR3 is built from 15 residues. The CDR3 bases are TGCGCCAGCAGTGAGTCGTCAGGGTGGAGTCAGCCCCAGCATTTT. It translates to CASSESSGWSQPQHF.

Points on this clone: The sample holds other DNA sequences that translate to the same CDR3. The CDR3 loop reads CASSLTSGGYNEQFF. In DNA, the CDR3 is TGTGCCAGCAGCCTTACTAGCGGGGGTTACAATGAGCAGTTCTTC. The rearrangement uses TRBV11-2 and TRBJ2-1, with 11 positions matching TRBD2. The CDR3 sequence is 15 residues long. V was clipped by 5 bases and J by 4 bases; unmatched bases: 4. Germline V gene lookup returns CDR1 SGHAT and CDR2 FQNNGV.

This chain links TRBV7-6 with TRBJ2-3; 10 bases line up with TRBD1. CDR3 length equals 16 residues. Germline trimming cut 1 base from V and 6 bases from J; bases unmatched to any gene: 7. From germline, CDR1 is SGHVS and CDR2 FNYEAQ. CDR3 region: CASSLGQGAPWDTQYF. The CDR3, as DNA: TGTGCCAGCAGCTTAGGACAGGGGGCTCCTTGGGATACGCAGTATTTT.

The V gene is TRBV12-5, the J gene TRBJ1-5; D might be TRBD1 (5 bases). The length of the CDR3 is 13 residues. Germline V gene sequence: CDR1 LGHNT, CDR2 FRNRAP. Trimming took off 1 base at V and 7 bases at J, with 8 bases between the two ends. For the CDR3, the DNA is TGTGCTAGTGGTTTGGCAGGGAACCAGCCCCAGCATTTT. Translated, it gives CASGLAGNQPQHF. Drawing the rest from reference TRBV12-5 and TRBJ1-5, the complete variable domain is DARVTQTPRHKVTEMGQEVTMRCQPILGHNTVFWYRQTMMQGLELLAYFRNRAPLDDSGMPKDRFSAEMPDATLATLKIQPSEPRDSAVYFCASGLAGNQPQHFGDGTRLSIL.

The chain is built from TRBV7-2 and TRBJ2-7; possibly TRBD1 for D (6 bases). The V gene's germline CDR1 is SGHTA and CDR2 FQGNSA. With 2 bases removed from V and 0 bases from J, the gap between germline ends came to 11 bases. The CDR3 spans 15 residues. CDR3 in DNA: TGTGCCAGCAGCTTAACCGGGACACTCTCCTACGAGCAGTACTTC. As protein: CASSLTGTLSYEQYF.

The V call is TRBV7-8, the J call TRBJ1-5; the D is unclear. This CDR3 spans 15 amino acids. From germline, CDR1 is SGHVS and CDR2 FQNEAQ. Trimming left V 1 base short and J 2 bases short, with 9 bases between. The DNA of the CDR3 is TGTGCCAGCAGCTTAGACAGCGGGGGCAATCAGCCCCAGCATTTT. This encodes CASSLDSGGNQPQHF.

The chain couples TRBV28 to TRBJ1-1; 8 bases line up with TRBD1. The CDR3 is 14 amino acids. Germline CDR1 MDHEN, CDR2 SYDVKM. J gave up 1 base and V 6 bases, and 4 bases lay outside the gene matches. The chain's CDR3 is CASSLQGGNTEAFF. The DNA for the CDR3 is TGTGCCAGCAGCTTACAGGGGGGGAACACTGAAGCTTTCTTT.

This chain's CDR3 is CASRKVNQPQHF. Written as DNA, the CDR3 is TGTGCCAGTAGAAAGGTCAATCAGCCCCAGCATTTT. The rearrangement joins TRBV19 to TRBJ1-5; D is undetermined. The CDR3 is made up of 12 amino acids. V lost 6 bases and J 3 bases, leaving 6 bases between the germline ends. Germline loops: CDR1 LNHDA, CDR2 SQIVND (reference sequence).

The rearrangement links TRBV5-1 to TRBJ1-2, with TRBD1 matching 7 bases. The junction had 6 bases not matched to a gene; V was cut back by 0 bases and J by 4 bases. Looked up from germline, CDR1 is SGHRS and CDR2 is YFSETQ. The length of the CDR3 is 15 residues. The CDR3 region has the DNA TGCGCCAGCAGCTTGGGAGGGGACAGCCCCTATGGCTACACCTTC. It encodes CASSLGGDSPYGYTF.

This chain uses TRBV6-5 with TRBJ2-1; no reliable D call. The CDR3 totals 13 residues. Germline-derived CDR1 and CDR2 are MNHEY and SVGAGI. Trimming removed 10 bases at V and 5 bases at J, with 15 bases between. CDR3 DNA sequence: TGTGCCACCACTCGAGGTGGCCACAATGAGCAGTTCTTC. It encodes CATTRGGHNEQFF.

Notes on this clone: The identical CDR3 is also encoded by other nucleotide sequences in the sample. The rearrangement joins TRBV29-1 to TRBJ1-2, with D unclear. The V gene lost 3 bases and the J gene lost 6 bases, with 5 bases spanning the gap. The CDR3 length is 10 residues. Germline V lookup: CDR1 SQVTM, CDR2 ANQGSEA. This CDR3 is CSVDRNGYTF. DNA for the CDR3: TGCAGCGTTGATCGAAATGGCTACACCTTC.

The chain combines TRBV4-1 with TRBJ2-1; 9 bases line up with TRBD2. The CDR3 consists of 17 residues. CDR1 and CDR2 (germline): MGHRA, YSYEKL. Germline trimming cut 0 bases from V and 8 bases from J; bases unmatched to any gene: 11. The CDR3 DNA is TGCGCCAGCAGCCAAGAGAACGTGGCGGGAGGGCCCTATGAGCAGTTCTTC. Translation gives CASSQENVAGGPYEQFF.

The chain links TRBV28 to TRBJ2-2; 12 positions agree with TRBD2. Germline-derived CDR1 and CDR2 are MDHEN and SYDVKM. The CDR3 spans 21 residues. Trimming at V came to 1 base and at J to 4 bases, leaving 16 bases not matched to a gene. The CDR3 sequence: CASSLLVRWLAGGPRTGELFF. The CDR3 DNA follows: TGTGCCAGCAGTTTATTGGTTCGGTGGCTAGCGGGGGGGCCGCGCACCGGGGAGCTGTTTTTT. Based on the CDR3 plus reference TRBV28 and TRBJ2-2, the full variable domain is DVKVTQSSRYLVKRTGEKVFLECVQDMDHENMFWYRQDPGLGLRLIYFSYDVKMKEKGDIPEGYSVSREKKERFSLILESASTNQTSMYLCASSLLVRWLAGGPRTGELFFGEGSRLTVL.

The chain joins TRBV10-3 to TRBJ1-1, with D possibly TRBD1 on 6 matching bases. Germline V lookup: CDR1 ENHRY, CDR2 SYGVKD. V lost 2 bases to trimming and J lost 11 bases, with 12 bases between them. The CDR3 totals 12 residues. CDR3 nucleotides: TGTGCCATCAGTGAGCCAGGGGTGGGGGCTTTCTTT. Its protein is CAISEPGVGAFF.

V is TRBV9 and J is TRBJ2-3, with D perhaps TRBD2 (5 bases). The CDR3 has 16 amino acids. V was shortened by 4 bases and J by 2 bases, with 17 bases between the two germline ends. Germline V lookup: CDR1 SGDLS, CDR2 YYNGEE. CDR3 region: CASSSLSGVLTDTQYF. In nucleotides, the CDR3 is TGTGCCAGCAGCTCCCTATCCGGGGTCCTCACAGATACGCAGTATTTT.

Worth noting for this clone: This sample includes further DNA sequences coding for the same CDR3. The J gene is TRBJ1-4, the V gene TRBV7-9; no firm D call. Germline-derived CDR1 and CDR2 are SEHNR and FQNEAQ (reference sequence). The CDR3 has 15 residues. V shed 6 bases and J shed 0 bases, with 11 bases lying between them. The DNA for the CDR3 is TGTGCCAGCAGTTTAAGTGGAGCAACTAATGAAAAACTGTTTTTT. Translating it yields CASSLSGATNEKLFF.

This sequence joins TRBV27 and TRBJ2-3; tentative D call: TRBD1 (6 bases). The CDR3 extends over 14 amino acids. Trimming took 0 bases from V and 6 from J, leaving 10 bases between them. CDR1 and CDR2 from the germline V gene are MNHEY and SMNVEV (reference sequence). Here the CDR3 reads CASSLSNREDTQYF. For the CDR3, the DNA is TGTGCCAGCAGTTTATCGAACAGGGAGGATACGCAGTATTTT.

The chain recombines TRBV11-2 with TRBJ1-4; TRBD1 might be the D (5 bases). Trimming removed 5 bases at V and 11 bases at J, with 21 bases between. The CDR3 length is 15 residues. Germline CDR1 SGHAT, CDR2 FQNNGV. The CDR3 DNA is TGTGCCAGCAGCACCCCGAAAGGAGGGGTGGTTAAACTGTTTTTT. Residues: CASSTPKGGVVKLFF.

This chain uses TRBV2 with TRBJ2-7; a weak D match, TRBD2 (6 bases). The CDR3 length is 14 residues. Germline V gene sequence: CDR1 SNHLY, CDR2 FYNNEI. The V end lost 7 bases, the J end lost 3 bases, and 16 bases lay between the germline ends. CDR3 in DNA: TGTGCCAGCACCGAGGCCGGGAGAGGCTACGAGCAGTACTTC. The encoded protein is CASTEAGRGYEQYF.

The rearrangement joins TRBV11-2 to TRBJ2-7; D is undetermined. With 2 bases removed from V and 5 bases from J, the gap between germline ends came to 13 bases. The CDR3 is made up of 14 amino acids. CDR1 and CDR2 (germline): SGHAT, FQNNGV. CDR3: CASSLQTRADEQYF. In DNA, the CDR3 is TGTGCCAGCAGCTTACAAACCCGGGCTGACGAGCAGTACTTC.

In DNA, the CDR3 is TGCGCCAGCAGACAGGGGCCCTCCTACGAGCAGTACTTC. Protein: CASRQGPSYEQYF. This chain links TRBV10-1 with TRBJ2-7; TRBD1 matches at 7 bases. The length of the CDR3 is 13 residues. CDR1 and CDR2 from the germline V gene are WNHNN and SYGVQD (reference sequence). The ends lost 6 bases at V and 0 bases at J; junction bases unmatched: 2.

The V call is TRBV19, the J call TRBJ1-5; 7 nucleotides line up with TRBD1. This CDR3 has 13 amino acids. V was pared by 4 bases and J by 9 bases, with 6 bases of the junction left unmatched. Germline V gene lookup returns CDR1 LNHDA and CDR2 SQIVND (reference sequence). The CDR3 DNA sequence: TGTGCCAGTAGTACCCAGGGGGTAGGGCCCCAGCATTTT. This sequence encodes CASSTQGVGPQHF.

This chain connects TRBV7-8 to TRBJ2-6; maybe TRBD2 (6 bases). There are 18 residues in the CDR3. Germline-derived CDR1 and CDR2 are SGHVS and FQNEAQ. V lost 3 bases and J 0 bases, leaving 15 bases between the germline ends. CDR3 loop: CASSFRDFTPSGANVLTF. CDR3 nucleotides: TGTGCCAGCAGCTTCCGGGACTTTACACCCTCTGGGGCCAACGTCCTGACTTTC.